This entry lists 20 T cell receptor beta chains sequenced from one sample in a study of T cells in Graves' hyperthyroidism and ophthalmopathy. The investigators amplified TCR beta CDR3 regions from RNA transcripts. The HTBI primer set was used in a first-round RT-PCR of the TCR CDR3. MiXCR, applied by TCRdb to the multiplex PCR reads, yields one record per CDR3 protein. Of about 840,000 distinct CDR3 sequences listed, 35% to 40% are singletons. The sample taken for sequencing was blood. These TCRs come from a man aged 18-30 years with Graves' hyperthyroidism.

The chain carries TRBV12-3 or TRBV12-4 and TRBJ1-2; 8 positions agree with TRBD1. The CDR3 runs to 14 residues. V lost 5 bases and J lost 0; bases outside the gene matches: 2. The CDR3 loop reads CASSDRGANYGYTF. As DNA, the CDR3 is TGTGCCAGCAGTGACAGGGGAGCTAACTATGGCTACACCTTC.

The rearrangement joins TRBV9 to TRBJ1-2, with 8 bases identical to TRBD1. CDR1 is SGDLS, CDR2 YYNGEE, per germline. V gave up 7 bases and J gave up 2 bases; unmatched junction bases: 4. The CDR3 covers 13 residues. CDR3 protein: CASAAGGNYGYTF. CDR3 coding DNA: TGTGCCAGCGCCGCAGGGGGCAACTATGGCTACACCTTC.

The V and J genes are TRBV5-5 and TRBJ2-2; TRBD2 matches at 7 bases. The CDR3 has 15 amino acids. The germline V gene encodes CDR1 SGHKS and CDR2 YYEKEE (reference sequence). With V trimmed by 0 bases and J by 5 bases, 4 bases remained unmatched. CDR3: CASSLETSRTGELFF. CDR3 in DNA: TGTGCCAGCAGCTTGGAGACTAGCCGTACCGGGGAGCTGTTTTTT.

This clonotype was picked up a small number of times. The chain combines TRBV6-5 with TRBJ1-2, with no clear D. V lost 5 bases, J lost 2 bases, and 9 bases lay in between. This CDR3 has 13 amino acids. CDR1 and CDR2 (germline): MNHEY, SVGAGI. As DNA, the CDR3 is TGTGCCAGCAGTGAAGTGGAAAACTATGGCTACACCTTC. It is translated as CASSEVENYGYTF.

A remark on this clonotype: Being one base from a much bigger clone, this may be a read error. This rearrangement joins TRBV10-3 to TRBJ1-5, with 7 bases fitting TRBD1. The trim removed 9 bases at V and 7 bases at J, leaving 12 bases unmatched. The CDR3 runs to 14 residues. CDR1 and CDR2 (germline): ENHRY, SYGVKD. The CDR3 is CAISTGNDKQPQHF. CDR3 DNA: TGTGCCATTTCGACAGGGAACGACAAGCAGCCCCAGCATTTT.

The rearrangement uses TRBV7-2 and TRBJ1-6; maybe TRBD1 (6 bases). V was clipped by 5 bases and J by 7 bases, with 12 bases between them. CDR1 and CDR2 (germline): SGHTA, FQGNSA. The CDR3 length is 14 residues. Here the CDR3 reads CASSLTDRNSPLHF. The CDR3 coding sequence is TGTGCCAGCAGCCTTACAGACAGGAATTCACCCCTCCACTTT.

This sequence joins TRBV9 and TRBJ2-5; D might be TRBD1 or TRBD2, each matching 7 bases. Germline values: CDR1 SGDLS, CDR2 YYNGEE. The CDR3 covers 17 residues. V was shortened by 3 bases and J by 5 bases, with 23 bases between the two germline ends. The CDR3 DNA sequence: TGTGCCAGCAGCGACTACCGACAGGGAGGGCCGGGGGAGACCCAGTACTTC. Its translation: CASSDYRQGGPGETQYF.

Comments on this clonotype: This could be a read error, since a much larger clone is one nucleotide away. DNA of the CDR3: TGCAGCGTTGGTCTAACAATTAGCCACGAGCAGTGCTTC. This codes for CSVGLTISHEQCF. The chain couples TRBV29-1 to TRBJ2-7; D unclear. Germline CDR1 and CDR2: SQVTM and ANQGSEA. CDR3 size: 13 residues.

CDR3 DNA sequence: TGTGCCAGCAGACCACCACTGGGGGAGCAGTACTTC. Translating gives CASRPPLGEQYF. The chain couples TRBV7-2 to TRBJ2-7; D gene uncertain. The ends were cut back, 6 bases at V and 7 bases at J, with 13 bases in the middle. This CDR3 is built from 12 residues. CDR1 and CDR2 from the germline V gene are SGHTA and FQGNSA.

The chain combines TRBV12-3 or TRBV12-4 with TRBJ2-2; D is uncertain. The CDR3 has 10 residues. V gave up 5 bases and J gave up 13 bases, with 8 bases separating them. The CDR3 sequence: CASSRVGLFF. The DNA of the CDR3 is TGTGCCAGCAGTCGGGTGGGGCTGTTTTTT.

This sequence joins TRBV7-9 and TRBJ2-2, with D tentatively TRBD1 (5 bases). V lost 4 bases and J 8 bases, leaving 8 bases between the germline ends. The CDR3 has 12 residues. The V gene's germline CDR1 is SEHNR and CDR2 FQNEAQ (reference sequence). The CDR3 DNA reads TGTGCCAGCAGCTGGTGGACAGGGGAGCTGTTTTTT. The encoded protein is CASSWWTGELFF.

The chain links TRBV2 to TRBJ2-2; D unresolved. The CDR3 loop spans 13 amino acids. Germline loops: CDR1 SNHLY, CDR2 FYNNEI. V lost 6 bases, J lost 9 bases, and 14 bases lay in between. In DNA form, the CDR3 reads TGTGCCAGCAGCTTAGAAATTTTGAGGGAGCTGTTTTTT. Its protein product is CASSLEILRELFF.

This clonotype has at least ten counts. The rearrangement links TRBV19 to TRBJ2-6; weak D call: TRBD2 (5 bases). V shed 8 bases and J shed 0 bases, with 11 bases lying between them. The V gene's germline CDR1 is LNHDA and CDR2 SQIVND (reference sequence). CDR3 length equals 15 residues. The CDR3 is CASDGLISGANVLTF. The CDR3 region has the DNA TGTGCCAGTGATGGACTGATCTCTGGGGCCAACGTCCTGACTTTC.

With regard to this clonotype: This may be a read error, as it is one base from a much larger clone. V gene TRBV5-4 combines with J gene TRBJ1-6; perhaps TRBD1 as D (5 bases). Germline CDR1 SGHNT, CDR2 YYREEE (reference sequence). The CDR3 consists of 14 residues. CDR3 bases: TGTGCCCGCAGCTTGGTACAGGACAATTCACCCCTCCACTTT. Translated, it gives CARSLVQDNSPLHF. Full variable domain (outside the CDR3, taken from reference TRBV5-4 and TRBJ1-6): ETGVTQSPTHLIKTRGQQVTLRCSSQSGHNTVSWYQQALGQGPQFIFQYYREEENGRGNFPPRFSGLQFPNYSSELNVNALELDDSALYLCARSLVQDNSPLHFGNGTRLTVT.

The chain joins TRBV20-1 to TRBJ1-6; D is ambiguous. This CDR3 comprises 13 residues. V gave up 6 bases and J gave up 11 bases, with 17 bases separating them. Germline assignment: CDR1 DFQATT and CDR2 SNEGSKA (reference sequence). The CDR3 sequence is CSAGKAGGPPLHF. CDR3 bases: TGCAGTGCCGGCAAGGCGGGAGGGCCACCCCTCCACTTT.

This chain connects TRBV5-1 to TRBJ2-2; TRBD2 is a possible D gene (5 bases). In germline, CDR1 is SGHRS, CDR2 YFSETQ. The CDR3 contains 14 residues. V lost 0 bases and J 4 bases, leaving 7 bases between the germline ends. For the CDR3, the DNA is TGCGCCAGCAGCTTGGACGGGATCACCGGGGAGCTGTTTTTT. It translates to CASSLDGITGELFF. Full variable domain (rest looked up from reference TRBV5-1 and TRBJ2-2): KAGVTQTPRYLIKTRGQQVTLSCSPISGHRSVSWYQQTPGQGLQFLFEYFSETQRNKGNFPGRFSGRQFSNSRSEMNVSTLELGDSALYLCASSLDGITGELFFGEGSRLTVL.

J is TRBJ1-5 and V is TRBV10-3, with D tentatively TRBD1 (5 bases). The V end lost 4 bases, the J end lost 4 bases, and 11 bases lay between the germline ends. The CDR3 consists of 14 residues. Germline V gene lookup returns CDR1 ENHRY and CDR2 SYGVKD. This CDR3 reads CAISVGEGNQPQHF. Written as DNA, the CDR3 is TGTGCCATCAGTGTGGGGGAGGGAAATCAGCCCCAGCATTTT.

This clonotype was observed a handful of times. The chain joins TRBV5-1 to TRBJ2-7; no reliable D call. The CDR3 is 12 residues long. The ends were cut back, 4 bases at V and 3 bases at J, with 8 bases in the middle. Germline V gene lookup returns CDR1 SGHRS and CDR2 YFSETQ. The CDR3 here is CASSATYYEQYF. Written as DNA, the CDR3 is TGCGCCAGCAGCGCGACGTACTACGAGCAGTACTTC.

In regard to this clonotype: The junction shows a germline mismatch at one end, possibly a read error. The V call is TRBV2, the J call TRBJ2-1; D gene ambiguous. Germline V gene sequence: CDR1 SNHLY, CDR2 FYNNEI. The CDR3 length is 12 residues. The CDR3 spells CASSATQNVQFF. The CDR3 bases are TGTGCCAGCAGTGCGACCCAAAATGTGCAGTTCTTC.

This clonotype turned up a few times. The junction departs from the called germline gene at one end, perhaps through a read error. The chain uses TRBV10-3 and TRBJ1-2; D not resolved. Germline CDR1 reads ENHRY; CDR2 reads SYGVKD. The CDR3 length is 14 residues. The CDR3 coding sequence is TGTGCCAGCAGTGAATACCCGGACTCCTATGGCTACACCTTC. This gives the protein CASSEYPDSYGYTF.